The 13 T cell receptor beta chains below all came from one sample that was sequenced in a study of control samples from healthy donors and cancer patients. The repertoire was sequenced with immunoSEQ multiplex PCR; TCRdb's copy has only in-frame clones and lacks some. The sample records about 160,000 clones, approximately 94% being singletons. Sequencing used blood. The receptors were sampled from a woman between 35 and 50 years old in good health.

The chain joins TRBV12-5 to TRBJ2-4, with D hard to call. The CDR3 contains 12 residues. Germline V lookup: CDR1 LGHNT, CDR2 FRNRAP. V lost 6 bases, J lost 5 bases, and 8 bases lay in between. The CDR3 sequence: CASGKRENIQYF. The CDR3 nucleotides read TGTGCTAGTGGAAAAAGGGAAAACATTCAGTACTTC.

The V gene is TRBV5-5, the J gene TRBJ2-6, with D possibly being TRBD1 (6 bases). This CDR3 has 17 amino acids. Trimming removed 1 base at V and 2 bases at J, with 13 bases between. Germline loops: CDR1 SGHKS, CDR2 YYEKEE (reference sequence). This chain's CDR3 is CASSLRDTITGANVLTF. The CDR3 DNA follows: TGTGCCAGCAGCTTGCGGGACACTATAACTGGGGCCAACGTCCTGACTTTC.

The rearrangement uses TRBV25-1 and TRBJ1-4, with a possible D match to TRBD1 (6 bases). The CDR3 has 14 residues. Germline V gene sequence: CDR1 MGHDK, CDR2 SYGVNS. V dropped 3 bases and J dropped 7 bases, with 12 bases sitting between them. CDR3 nucleotides: TGTGCCAGCAGTGATAGGGGGGCGGGTGAAAAACTGTTTTTT. Residues: CASSDRGAGEKLFF.

The chain carries TRBV25-1 and TRBJ1-2, with D unclear. This CDR3 contains 14 residues. The germline V gene has CDR1 MGHDK and CDR2 SYGVNS. V shed 1 base and J shed 4 bases, with 10 bases lying between them. The CDR3 sequence is CASSESLDGYGYTF. CDR3 nucleotides: TGTGCCAGCAGTGAATCCCTGGACGGCTATGGCTACACCTTC.

This chain links TRBV18 with TRBJ2-7; the match to TRBD1 covers 11 bases. The germline CDR1 and CDR2 sequences are KGHSH and LQKENI. V was clipped by 7 bases and J by 6 bases; unmatched bases: 14. The CDR3 has 16 amino acids. The CDR3 sequence: CASFTRTGGLLGEQYF. CDR3 in DNA: TGTGCCAGCTTCACCCGGACAGGGGGCCTATTGGGCGAGCAGTACTTC.

V is TRBV19 and J is TRBJ1-2; perhaps TRBD1 as D (5 bases). Trimming removed 4 bases from V and 5 bases from J, with 14 bases in between. Germline loops: CDR1 LNHDA, CDR2 SQIVND (reference sequence). There are 14 residues in the CDR3. The CDR3 nucleotides are TGTGCCAGTAGTAAAACCGCAGGGAGATATGGCTACACCTTC. This sequence encodes CASSKTAGRYGYTF.

This clone was observed a few times. The J gene is TRBJ2-7, the V gene TRBV6-5; 7 bases align to TRBD2. CDR3 length equals 15 residues. Germline trimming cut 0 bases from V and 2 bases from J; bases unmatched to any gene: 4. Germline CDR1 MNHEY, CDR2 SVGAGI. In DNA form, the CDR3 reads TGTGCCAGCAGTTACTCTGGCGGGGGAACCTACGAGCAGTACTTC. Translating gives CASSYSGGGTYEQYF.

The genes are TRBV6-2 or TRBV6-3 and TRBJ2-1, with a weak D call TRBD1 (5 bases). The germline V gene has CDR1 MNHEY and CDR2 SVGEGT. V lost 2 bases and J lost 3, with 11 bases in between. The length of the CDR3 is 15 residues. In nucleotides, the CDR3 is TGTGCCAGCAGTTACCCAGGGCTGGTCTACAATGAGCAGTTCTTC. Encoded protein: CASSYPGLVYNEQFF.

The CDR3 DNA is TGTGCCACCAGCAGGGCGGACTCCTACGAGCAGTACTTC. Translation gives CATSRADSYEQYF. The chain has TRBV15 and TRBJ2-7, with unresolved D. V was trimmed by 3 bases and J by 0 bases, leaving 6 bases between them. Germline CDR1 LNHNV, CDR2 YYDKDF (reference sequence). The CDR3 covers 13 residues.

The chain has TRBV7-9 and TRBJ2-7, with 7 nucleotides matching TRBD1. CDR1 SEHNR and CDR2 FQNEAQ come from the germline V gene (reference sequence). After removal of 5 bases from V and 0 bases from J, the junction contained 7 bases not matched to a gene. The CDR3 consists of 15 residues. The CDR3 DNA sequence: TGTGCCAGCAGCCCACCCGGGACAGACTCCTACGAGCAGTACTTC. Translating gives CASSPPGTDSYEQYF.

This clone has just one count. The gene calls are TRBV4-3 and TRBJ2-1, with D hard to call. Per the germline V gene, CDR1 is LGHNA and CDR2 is YSLEER. Trimming left V 0 bases short and J 7 bases short, with 10 bases between. This CDR3 has 14 amino acids. The DNA of the CDR3 is TGCGCCAGCAGCCAAGATACCGGATATAATGAGCAGTTCTTC. It yields the protein CASSQDTGYNEQFF.

The rearrangement uses TRBV29-1 and TRBJ1-2; D not resolved. Germline V CDR1 and CDR2: SQVTM, ANQGSEA. V was pared by 2 bases and J by 0 bases, with 19 bases between. CDR3 length equals 17 residues. DNA for the CDR3: TGCAGCGTTGAAACTGAAACTAGGACGGATACTAACTATGGCTACACCTTC. Residues: CSVETETRTDTNYGYTF. The variable domain in full, with the rest retrieved from reference TRBV29-1 and TRBJ1-2, is SAVISQKPSRDICQRGTSLTIQCQVDSQVTMMFWYRQQPGQSLTLIATANQGSEATYESGFVIDKFPISRPNLTFSTLTVSNMSPEDSSIYLCSVETETRTDTNYGYTFGSGTRLTVV.

This chain's CDR3 is CASSTGLAGGNTGELFF. CDR3 nucleotide sequence: TGCGCCAGCAGCACCGGACTAGCGGGGGGAAACACCGGGGAGCTGTTTTTT. V is TRBV5-1 and J is TRBJ2-2; TRBD2 aligns across 14 bases. The ends lost 4 bases at V and 2 bases at J; junction bases unmatched: 4. Germline V gene lookup returns CDR1 SGHRS and CDR2 YFSETQ. This CDR3 has 17 amino acids.